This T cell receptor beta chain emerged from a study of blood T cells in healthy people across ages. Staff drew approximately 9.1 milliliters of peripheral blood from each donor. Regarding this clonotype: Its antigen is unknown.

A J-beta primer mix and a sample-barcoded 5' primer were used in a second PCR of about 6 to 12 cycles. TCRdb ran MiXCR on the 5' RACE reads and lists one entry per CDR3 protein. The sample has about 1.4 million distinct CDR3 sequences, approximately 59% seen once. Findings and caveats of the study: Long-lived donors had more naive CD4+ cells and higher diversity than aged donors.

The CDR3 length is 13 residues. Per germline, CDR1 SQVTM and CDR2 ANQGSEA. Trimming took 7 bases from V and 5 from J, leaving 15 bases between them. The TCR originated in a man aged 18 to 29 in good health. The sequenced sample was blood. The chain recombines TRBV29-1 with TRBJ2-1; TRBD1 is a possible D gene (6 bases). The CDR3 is CSGARDKNNEQFF. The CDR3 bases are TGCAGCGGCGCCCGGGACAAAAACAATGAGCAGTTCTTC.